Listed below are T cell receptor beta chains from one sample, sequenced in a study of shared clonotypes between healthy human individuals. Generated by immunoSEQ multiplex PCR, the TCRdb table keeps only in-frame clones and is missing some. Of 900,000 to 1,200,000 clones in the sample, 78% are singletons; the top ten hold 0.6% to 0.75%. Sample: memory CD4+ T cells from PBMCs. Every receptor here comes from a young man in good health. Some clones in this sample may be carry-over from other donors' samples. Both conserved end residues are part of each CDR3. The order of the fields is D gene, V gene, clone size, J gene, CDR3 protein, CDR3 DNA. D genes are given only for firm matches. Clone size appears in some rows only: once, few, many, or a class for an expanded clone.

>.|TRBV7-2|.|TRBJ2-3
CASSLAPGDTQYF
TGTGCCAGCAGCTTAGCGCCTGGGGATACGCAGTATTTT
>TRBD1|TRBV4-3|.|TRBJ1-1
CASSVGTVNTEAFF
TGCGCCAGCAGCGTTGGGACAGTGAACACTGAAGCTTTCTTT
>.|TRBV6-5|.|TRBJ1-5
CATAPGTNSNQPQHF
TGTGCCACCGCCCCCGGGACAAATAGCAATCAGCCCCAGCATTTT
>.|TRBV11-2|.|TRBJ1-4
CASSLLGGDEKLFF
TGTGCCAGCAGCTTGCTGGGGGGCGATGAAAAACTGTTTTTT
>.|TRBV27|few|TRBJ2-2
CASSFWDNTGELFF
TGTGCCAGCAGTTTCTGGGATAACACCGGGGAGCTGTTTTTT
>.|TRBV28|.|TRBJ2-7
CATGGVYEQYF
TGTGCCACCGGCGGAGTCTACGAGCAGTACTTC
>.|TRBV28|.|TRBJ2-2
CASSRASGTGELFF
TGTGCCAGCAGCCGGGCGTCGGGCACCGGGGAGCTGTTTTTT
>.|TRBV2|.|TRBJ1-6
CATYGEALHF
TGTGCCACCTACGGGGAAGCCCTCCACTTT
>.|TRBV6-6|.|TRBJ1-2
CASTILANYGYTF
TGTGCCAGCACCATACTTGCTAACTATGGCTACACCTTC
>.|TRBV19|few|TRBJ1-2
CASSIVATRNYGYTF
TGTGCCAGTAGTATAGTCGCGACGAGGAACTATGGCTACACCTTC
>.|TRBV28|.|TRBJ2-5
CASSLFGAGETQYF
TGTGCCAGCAGTTTATTTGGCGCCGGGGAGACCCAGTACTTC
>.|TRBV7-3|.|TRBJ2-2
CASSLTVDTGELFF
TGTGCCAGCAGCTTGACAGTGGACACCGGGGAGCTGTTTTTT
>TRBD1|TRBV6-1|many|TRBJ1-5
CASSGQTGHSQPQHF
TGTGCCAGCAGTGGGCAGACAGGGCATAGTCAGCCCCAGCATTTT
>.|TRBV6-5|.|TRBJ2-5
CASRRGVQETQYF
TGTGCCAGCAGGAGGGGGGTCCAAGAGACCCAGTACTTC
>.|TRBV5-1|.|TRBJ2-1
CASSPVVGAYNEQFF
TGCGCCAGCAGCCCCGTAGTAGGAGCCTACAATGAGCAGTTCTTC
>.|TRBV4-3|.|TRBJ2-3
CASSLLGPTDTQYF
TGCGCCAGCAGCCTCTTAGGGCCCACAGATACGCAGTATTTT
>TRBD2|TRBV2|.|TRBJ2-7
CASSEAGLAGDEQYF
TGTGCCAGCAGTGAAGCCGGACTAGCGGGAGACGAGCAGTACTTC
>.|TRBV14|.|TRBJ1-1
CASSQGNTLPAFF
TGTGCCAGCAGCCAAGGAAATACGCTCCCGGCTTTCTTT
>.|TRBV7-8|.|TRBJ1-2
CASSRSRIPYGYTF
TGTGCCAGCAGCCGTAGTAGGATACCCTATGGCTACACCTTC
>.|TRBV27|.|TRBJ2-6
CASSSVGVGANVLTF
TGTGCCAGCAGTTCTGTCGGGGTAGGGGCCAACGTCCTGACTTTC
>TRBD1|TRBV5-1|.|TRBJ1-5
CASSPGQGGSNQPQHF
TGCGCCAGCAGCCCGGGACAGGGTGGCAGCAATCAGCCCCAGCATTTT
>.|TRBV15|.|TRBJ2-5
CATSSQLGSGRPETQYF
TGTGCCACCAGCAGCCAGTTGGGTAGCGGCCGCCCGGAGACCCAGTACTTC
>TRBD2|TRBV2|.|TRBJ2-5
CASSDTGRGETQYF
TGTGCCAGCAGTGACACCGGGAGGGGAGAGACCCAGTACTTC
>TRBD2|TRBV28|.|TRBJ2-1
CASSLSGGRPLGNEQFF
TGTGCCAGCAGTTTATCGGGCGGGAGGCCGCTGGGGAATGAGCAGTTCTTC
>.|TRBV7-2|.|TRBJ2-3
CASSPRGEILSTDTQYF
TGTGCCAGCAGCCCTAGGGGAGAGATCCTAAGCACAGATACGCAGTATTTT
>.|TRBV5-4|.|TRBJ2-5
CASSLASRGETQYF
TGTGCCAGCAGCTTGGCCTCTAGGGGGGAGACCCAGTACTTC
>TRBD1|TRBV2|few|TRBJ1-2
CASAPGTGVSGYTF
TGTGCCAGCGCCCCCGGGACAGGGGTTAGTGGCTACACCTTC